The 28 T cell receptor beta chains presented below share a single source sample, sequenced in a study of shared T cell receptors in the human thymus (TCRdb year 2021). Receptor amplification or capture employed the immunoSEQ multiplex PCR assay. TCRdb stores this immuneACCESS table with in-frame sequences only. Part of the clones is absent; in the studies checked, under half of the shortfall reflects unresolved V genes, and no reason is known for the rest. This sample gives hundreds of thousands of clones in total; 70% to 90% of them show up just once. Of the sample, under 0.01% falls within the top ten clones. These data also formed part of another study, on human thymus T cells.

Material for sequencing was thymocytes. The receptors stem from a boy in the first two years of life with a congenital heart defect. Donor details come from another sample of the same person, matched by shared clones.

The rearrangement uses TRBV15 and TRBJ2-3; TRBD2 agrees at 10 bases. Trimming took 0 bases from V and 2 from J; bases not matched to a gene: 2. This CDR3 comprises 16 residues. In germline, CDR1 is LNHNV, CDR2 YYDKDF (reference sequence). The CDR3 sequence is CATSRELAGTTDTQYF. The CDR3 DNA is TGTGCCACCAGCAGAGAACTAGCGGGGACCACAGATACGCAGTATTTT.

This chain uses TRBV28 with TRBJ2-1, with 8 bases aligning to TRBD2. Germline lookup yields CDR1 MDHEN and CDR2 SYDVKM. Trimming took 3 bases from V and 2 from J; bases not matched to a gene: 9. The CDR3 length is 17 residues. As DNA, the CDR3 is TGTGCCAGCAGTTTTCCCGGCCGCGGGGGGACCTACAATGAGCAGTTCTTC. Amino acid sequence: CASSFPGRGGTYNEQFF.

In DNA, the CDR3 is TGTGCCAGCAGCCCCATACAGGGATACCCAAATGAGCAGTTCTTC. It is translated as CASSPIQGYPNEQFF. V usage is TRBV5-6 and J usage is TRBJ2-1; a weak D match, TRBD1 (6 bases). V was cut by 4 bases and J by 7 bases, with 18 bases left in between. CDR3 size: 15 residues. CDR1 SGHDT and CDR2 YYEEEE come from the germline V gene. Supplemented by reference TRBV5-6 and TRBJ2-1, the full variable domain reads DAGVTQSPTHLIKTRGQQVTLRCSPKSGHDTVSWYQQALGQGPQFIFQYYEEEERQRGNFPDRFSGHQFPNYSSELNVNALLLGDSALYLCASSPIQGYPNEQFFGPGTRLTVL.

V is TRBV28 and J is TRBJ2-1; 14 nucleotides agree with TRBD2. Germline V CDR1 and CDR2: MDHEN, SYDVKM. V shed 5 bases, J shed 6 bases, and the junction held 12 bases outside the gene matches. CDR3 length: 18 residues. This CDR3 reads CASSPPFGTSGSGNEQFF. The DNA for the CDR3 is TGTGCCAGCAGTCCCCCGTTCGGGACTAGCGGGAGCGGCAATGAGCAGTTCTTC.

This clone showed up just once. The chain couples TRBV10-2 to TRBJ2-3, with 8 nucleotides matching TRBD2. With 0 bases clipped from V and 6 bases from J, the junction kept 5 bases outside the gene matches. Germline V gives CDR1 WSHSY, CDR2 SAAADI. This CDR3 region has 15 residues. The DNA of the CDR3 is TGCGCCAGCAGTGAGTCGTGGCTAGCGGGCGATACGCAGTATTTT. It translates to CASSESWLAGDTQYF.

The chain is built from TRBV27 and TRBJ1-2; possible D gene TRBD1, 6 bases. This CDR3 contains 14 residues. In germline, CDR1 is MNHEY, CDR2 SMNVEV (reference sequence). Trimming took 7 bases from V and 8 from J, leaving 20 bases between them. The CDR3 nucleotides read TGTGCCAGCACTAGTTTGGGGGCGATTTCGGGCTACACCTTC. This codes for CASTSLGAISGYTF.

This chain connects TRBV28 to TRBJ1-2, with 7 bases matching TRBD1. The CDR3 length is 12 residues. Germline CDR1 reads MDHEN; CDR2 reads SYDVKM. V was clipped by 8 bases and J by 8 bases; unmatched bases: 8. The DNA of the CDR3 is TGTGCCAGCCGTACAGGGGTGGGAGGCTACACCTTC. Translation: CASRTGVGGYTF.

The chain uses TRBV28 and TRBJ1-5; D is unresolved. There are 14 residues in the CDR3. Trimming removed 2 bases from V and 2 bases from J, with 7 bases in between. CDR1 and CDR2 from the germline V gene are MDHEN and SYDVKM. The CDR3 here is CASSLKSGNQPQHF. Here the CDR3 DNA reads TGTGCCAGCAGTTTAAAGAGTGGCAATCAGCCCCAGCATTTT.

The rearrangement links TRBV7-2 to TRBJ2-6; 8 nucleotides agree with TRBD2. The V and J ends lost 4 bases and 0 bases, in that order; junction bases with no gene match: 11. This CDR3 has 19 residues. CDR1 SGHTA and CDR2 FQGNSA come from the germline V gene. CDR3 loop: CASSCPGLASDSGANVLTF. Written as DNA, the CDR3 is TGTGCCAGCAGCTGCCCCGGACTAGCATCTGACTCTGGGGCCAACGTCCTGACTTTC.

This clone showed up just a few times. V gene TRBV18 combines with J gene TRBJ1-4; TRBD1 matches 7 bases. The V and J ends lost 1 base and 8 bases, in that order; junction bases with no gene match: 4. The length of the CDR3 is 14 residues. Per the germline V gene, CDR1 is KGHSH and CDR2 is LQKENI. The CDR3 region has the DNA TGTGCCAGCTCACCACAATCAGGGGGGGAAAAACTGTTTTTT. It yields the protein CASSPQSGGEKLFF.

The chain has TRBV12-5 and TRBJ1-4; D is perhaps TRBD1 (5 bases). V was trimmed by 3 bases and J by 0 bases, leaving 5 bases between them. This CDR3 has 14 amino acids. In germline, CDR1 is LGHNT, CDR2 FRNRAP. The CDR3 nucleotides read TGTGCTAGTGGTTTAGGGGCAACTAATGAAAAACTGTTTTTT. It is translated as CASGLGATNEKLFF.

The chain recombines TRBV19 with TRBJ2-3; perhaps TRBD2 as D (6 bases). The germline CDR1 and CDR2 sequences are LNHDA and SQIVND (reference sequence). V was shortened by 5 bases and J by 3 bases, with 9 bases between the two germline ends. The CDR3 is 13 amino acids. The CDR3: CASSGSGTDTQYF. The DNA of the CDR3 is TGTGCCAGTAGTGGTAGCGGAACAGATACGCAGTATTTT.

The chain combines TRBV4-3 with TRBJ2-5, with D possibly being TRBD2 (5 bases). Germline V gene sequence: CDR1 LGHNA, CDR2 YSLEER. With 2 bases removed from V and 4 bases from J, the gap between germline ends came to 17 bases. This CDR3 spans 16 amino acids. The DNA of the CDR3 is TGCGCCAGCAGCCAAATCAAGGAACGACTACCAGAGACCCAGTACTTC. It yields the protein CASSQIKERLPETQYF.

This chain joins TRBV27 and TRBJ2-1, with 12 bases fitting TRBD2. CDR1 is MNHEY, CDR2 SMNVEV, per germline (reference sequence). With V trimmed by 6 bases and J by 9 bases, 9 bases remained unmatched. CDR3 length equals 15 residues. The DNA for the CDR3 is TGTGCCAGCAGCAGAGGACTAGCGGGAACTAGTGAGCAGTTCTTC. This gives the protein CASSRGLAGTSEQFF.

This clone was counted between two and nine times. This chain links TRBV5-8 with TRBJ2-7; 9 nucleotides line up with TRBD2. The CDR3 is made up of 16 amino acids. Germline CDR1 reads SGHTS; CDR2 reads YDEGEE. Trimming removed 0 bases from V and 5 bases from J; junction bases left unmatched: 9. This CDR3 reads CASSLARRGGAHEQYF. In DNA, the CDR3 is TGTGCCAGCAGCTTGGCCAGGCGGGGGGGTGCCCACGAGCAGTACTTC.

V gene TRBV5-1 combines with J gene TRBJ1-1, with no clear D. CDR1 and CDR2 (germline): SGHRS, YFSETQ. Trimming took off 4 bases at V and 6 bases at J, with 13 bases between the two ends. This CDR3 region has 13 residues. The CDR3 DNA reads as TGCGCCAGCAGCACGGGGAGGGCCTCTGAAGCTTTCTTT. The encoded protein is CASSTGRASEAFF.

The chain couples TRBV7-6 to TRBJ2-1; 9 nucleotides align to TRBD2. Looked up from germline, CDR1 is SGHVS and CDR2 is FNYEAQ. This CDR3 region has 17 residues. With V trimmed by 0 bases and J by 0 bases, 3 bases remained unmatched. DNA for the CDR3: TGTGCCAGCAGCTTAGCGGTAGCGGGGGACTCCTACAATGAGCAGTTCTTC. This encodes CASSLAVAGDSYNEQFF.

The genes are TRBV10-3 and TRBJ2-5; possibly TRBD1 for D (6 bases). In germline, CDR1 is ENHRY, CDR2 SYGVKD. The V end lost 6 bases, the J end lost 9 bases, and 23 bases lay between the germline ends. The CDR3 extends over 15 amino acids. CDR3 sequence reads: CAIRARTEPSGAQYF. As DNA, the CDR3 is TGTGCCATCAGAGCCCGGACAGAACCATCAGGGGCCCAGTACTTC.

This clone showed up just a few times. The chain carries TRBV5-8 and TRBJ2-7; the D gene is possibly TRBD2 (6 bases). Deletions cut 4 bases from V and 2 bases from J, with 13 bases between. The germline V gene has CDR1 SGHTS and CDR2 YDEGEE. This CDR3 spans 14 amino acids. CDR3 amino acids: CASSQPGGTYEQYF. For the CDR3, the DNA is TGTGCCAGCAGCCAACCCGGGGGAACCTACGAGCAGTACTTC.

This chain links TRBV10-2 with TRBJ2-1; D perhaps matches TRBD1 (6 bases). This CDR3 is built from 11 residues. The germline V gene encodes CDR1 WSHSY and CDR2 SAAADI. The V end lost 8 bases, the J end lost 10 bases, and 12 bases lay between the germline ends. The chain's CDR3 is CASETDREQFF. The DNA of the CDR3 is TGCGCCAGCGAGACTGACAGGGAGCAGTTCTTC.

CDR3: CASSQQGTGTEAFF. CDR3 DNA: TGTGCCAGCAGTCAACAGGGTACGGGGACTGAAGCTTTCTTT. The V call is TRBV27, the J call TRBJ1-1, with D perhaps matching TRBD1 (6 bases). The V gene's germline CDR1 is MNHEY and CDR2 SMNVEV (reference sequence). The CDR3 has 14 amino acids. V was trimmed by 5 bases and J by 5 bases, leaving 15 bases between them.

V gene TRBV7-2 combines with J gene TRBJ1-1; no reliable D call. This CDR3 has 15 residues. Germline V gene sequence: CDR1 SGHTA, CDR2 FQGNSA. V was trimmed by 0 bases and J by 5 bases, leaving 13 bases between them. CDR3 region: CASSLAPWKRTEAFF. In nucleotides, the CDR3 is TGTGCCAGCAGCTTAGCCCCGTGGAAGAGGACTGAAGCTTTCTTT.

The chain recombines TRBV30 with TRBJ2-7; 7 bases agree with TRBD2. Germline CDR1 reads GTSNPN; CDR2 reads SVGIG (reference sequence). This CDR3 contains 14 residues. The trim removed 1 base at V and 2 bases at J, leaving 5 bases unmatched. The CDR3 bases are TGTGCCTGGAGTGGGGAGGGCCGCGCCTACGAGCAGTACTTC. Its translation is CAWSGEGRAYEQYF.

The count of this clone is one. The chain carries TRBV5-4 and TRBJ2-2, with D unclear. V shed 1 base and J shed 2 bases, with 12 bases lying between them. Germline V gene sequence: CDR1 SGHNT, CDR2 YYREEE (reference sequence). The CDR3 is 16 amino acids. This CDR3 is CASSLWARDNTGELFF. The CDR3 nucleotides read TGTGCCAGCAGCTTGTGGGCGCGCGATAACACCGGGGAGCTGTTTTTT. Filled out from reference TRBV5-4 and TRBJ2-2, the complete variable domain reads ETGVTQSPTHLIKTRGQQVTLRCSSQSGHNTVSWYQQALGQGPQFIFQYYREEENGRGNFPPRFSGLQFPNYSSELNVNALELDDSALYLCASSLWARDNTGELFFGEGSRLTVL.

The chain couples TRBV28 to TRBJ2-1; D is possibly TRBD2 (6 bases). Germline loops: CDR1 MDHEN, CDR2 SYDVKM. The CDR3 loop spans 14 amino acids. Trimming took 5 bases from V and 6 from J, leaving 14 bases between them. The CDR3 DNA is TGTGCCAGCAGTCCCGGACTACAACCCAATGAGCAGTTCTTC. It yields the protein CASSPGLQPNEQFF.

This clone turned up a few times. The V call is TRBV14, the J call TRBJ2-2; 8 bases fit TRBD1. The trim removed 2 bases at V and 0 bases at J, leaving 2 bases unmatched. CDR3 size: 16 residues. Germline loops: CDR1 SGHDN, CDR2 FVKESK. The CDR3 spells CASSQRQGPNTGELFF. The CDR3 DNA reads as TGTGCCAGCAGCCAACGACAGGGGCCGAACACCGGGGAGCTGTTTTTT. Based on the CDR3 plus reference TRBV14 and TRBJ2-2, the full variable domain is EAGVTQFPSHSVIEKGQTVTLRCDPISGHDNLYWYRRVMGKEIKFLLHFVKESKQDESGMPNNRFLAERTGGTYSTLKVQPAELEDSGVYFCASSQRQGPNTGELFFGEGSRLTVL.

The rearrangement links TRBV2 to TRBJ1-2, with 8 bases identical to TRBD1. The trim removed 6 bases at V and 8 bases at J, leaving 8 bases unmatched. This CDR3 is built from 13 residues. The germline gives CDR1 SNHLY, CDR2 FYNNEI. CDR3 nucleotides: TGTGCCAGCAGCCTGGACAGGGTCGTCGGCTACACCTTC. Translation: CASSLDRVVGYTF.

This clone was found once. The chain recombines TRBV28 with TRBJ2-7; a possible D gene is TRBD2 (5 bases). The CDR3 covers 17 residues. V lost 1 base and J lost 2, with 18 bases in between. CDR1 is MDHEN and CDR2 is SYDVKM in the germline V gene. This CDR3 is CASSLSQFRTHTYEQYF. Here the CDR3 DNA reads TGTGCCAGCAGTTTATCCCAATTTAGGACTCATACCTACGAGCAGTACTTC. The variable domain in full, completed from reference TRBV28 and TRBJ2-7, reads DVKVTQSSRYLVKRTGEKVFLECVQDMDHENMFWYRQDPGLGLRLIYFSYDVKMKEKGDIPEGYSVSREKKERFSLILESASTNQTSMYLCASSLSQFRTHTYEQYFGPGTRLTVT.